The 3 T cell receptor beta chains given below trace back to one sample, sequenced in a study of early T cells in non-severe SARS-CoV-2 infection. TCRdb reanalysed the 5' RACE reads using MiXCR and keeps one entry per CDR3 protein. The repertoire holds about 20,000 distinct CDR3 sequences, under 5.5% seen once, with less than 20% in the top ten. The sample taken for sequencing was whole blood. These TCRs come from an adult who was a healthcare worker with PCR-confirmed SARS-CoV-2 infection or an uninfected control (not recorded which).

In DNA, the CDR3 is TGTGCCAGCAGCTTAGATTCGGTGCGGGGTTACGAGCAGTACTTC. Translated: CASSLDSVRGYEQYF. J is TRBJ2-7 and V is TRBV11-2; TRBD2 is a possible D gene (6 bases). The germline CDR1 and CDR2 sequences are SGHAT and FQNNGV. This CDR3 comprises 15 residues. V gave up 0 bases and J gave up 4 bases, with 13 bases separating them.

Ten or more counts support this clonotype. J is TRBJ2-7 and V is TRBV3-1; D unclear. The V end lost 0 bases, the J end lost 4 bases, and 7 bases lay between the germline ends. This CDR3 has 13 amino acids. Per the germline V gene, CDR1 is LGHDT and CDR2 is YNNKEL (reference sequence). The CDR3 here is CASSQDIRYEQYF. CDR3 bases: TGTGCCAGCAGCCAAGATATCCGTTACGAGCAGTACTTC.

The table lists this clonotype with a few counts. The V and J genes are TRBV23-1 and TRBJ1-5; D is unclear. TRBV23-1 carries the ORF label, with uncertain function. V lost 2 bases and J 0 bases, leaving 5 bases between the germline ends. This CDR3 comprises 14 residues. The CDR3 nucleotides are TGCGCCAGCAGTCAAAGAAATAGCAATCAGCCCCAGCATTTT. Amino acid sequence: CASSQRNSNQPQHF.